Detailed here is one T cell receptor (beta chain). Its cognate antigen is unknown. PCR amplification relied on 60 Vbeta primers (plus 13 Jbeta primers). Per the study methods: An analysis performed later counted about 80 million unique TCR beta chains (roughly 9.9 million of them shared). The assay was immunoSEQ multiplex PCR, and TCRdb's table has in-frame clones only and misses some. The V and J calls and clone size are taken from that table; D and trimming were inferred from the DNA. The sample contains fewer than 250,000 clones, roughly 84% of which appear only once. This sample is drawn from a study of cytomegalovirus exposure and HLA in healthy donors. Study conclusions and caveats: Whilst most TCR sequences proved rare, a subset of public TCRs occurred across many donors. In an earlier analysis, most TCR beta V segments were productive about 87% or about 30% of the time.

With 4 bases removed from V and 8 bases from J, the gap between germline ends came to 16 bases. The CDR3 runs to 14 residues. Germline V gene data show CDR1 as SGHRS and CDR2 as YFSETQ. The receptor was isolated from a human donor in good health. The rearrangement joins TRBV5-1 to TRBJ2-1, with D possibly being TRBD1 (5 bases). Sequencing used PBMCs. CDR3 residues: CASSILSQGDEQFF. The DNA of the CDR3 is TGCGCCAGCAGCATTCTTTCTCAGGGCGATGAGCAGTTCTTC.